This T cell receptor (beta chain) was recovered during a study of blood T cell repertoires in COVID-19. Clones were sequenced by immunoSEQ multiplex PCR, and TCRdb holds only the in-frame ones, with some missing. The sample lists over 250,000 clones, 80% to 95% occurring once. This receptor was obtained from a person under 30 with COVID-19, enrolled during active disease. Sequencing used peripheral blood.

The CDR3 spells CASSLAGGNRAFF. The CDR3 nucleotides are TGCGCCAGCAGCTTGGCGGGGGGGAATCGAGCTTTCTTT. The rearrangement links TRBV5-1 to TRBJ1-1; possibly TRBD1 for D (5 bases). Germline V gene sequence: CDR1 SGHRS, CDR2 YFSETQ. The length of the CDR3 is 13 residues. Trimming cost V 0 bases and J 10 bases, with 13 bases left between them.